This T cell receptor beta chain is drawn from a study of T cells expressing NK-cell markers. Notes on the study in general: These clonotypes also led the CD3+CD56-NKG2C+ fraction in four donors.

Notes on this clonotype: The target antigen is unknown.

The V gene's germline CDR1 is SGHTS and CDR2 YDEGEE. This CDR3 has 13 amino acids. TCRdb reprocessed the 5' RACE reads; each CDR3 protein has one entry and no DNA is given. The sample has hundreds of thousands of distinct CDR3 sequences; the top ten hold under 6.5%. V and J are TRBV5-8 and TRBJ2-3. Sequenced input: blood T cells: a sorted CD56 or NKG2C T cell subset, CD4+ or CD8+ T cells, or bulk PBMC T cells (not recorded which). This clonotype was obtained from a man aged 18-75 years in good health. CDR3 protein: CASRPSDTDTQYF.